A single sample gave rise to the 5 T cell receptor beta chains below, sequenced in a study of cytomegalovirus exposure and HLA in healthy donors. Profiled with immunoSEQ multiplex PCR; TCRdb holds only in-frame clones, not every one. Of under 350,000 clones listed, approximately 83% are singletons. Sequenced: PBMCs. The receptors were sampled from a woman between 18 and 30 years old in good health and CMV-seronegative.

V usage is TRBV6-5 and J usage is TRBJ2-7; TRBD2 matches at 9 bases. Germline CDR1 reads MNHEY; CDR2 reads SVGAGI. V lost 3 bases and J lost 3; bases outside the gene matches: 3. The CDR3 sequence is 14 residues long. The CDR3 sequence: CASSYAGGDYEQYF. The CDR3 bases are TGTGCCAGCAGTTATGCGGGAGGGGACTACGAGCAGTACTTC.

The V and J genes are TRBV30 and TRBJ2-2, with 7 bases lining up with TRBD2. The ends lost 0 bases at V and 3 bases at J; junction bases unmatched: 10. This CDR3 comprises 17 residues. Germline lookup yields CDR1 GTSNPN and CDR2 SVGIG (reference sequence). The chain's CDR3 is CAWSVYGLAEHTGELFF. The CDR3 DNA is TGTGCCTGGAGTGTATACGGTCTAGCGGAACACACCGGGGAGCTGTTTTTT. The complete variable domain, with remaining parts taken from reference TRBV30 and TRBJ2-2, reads SQTIHQWPATLVQPVGSPLSLECTVEGTSNPNLYWYRQAAGRGLQLLFYSVGIGQISSEVPQNLSASRPQDRQFILSSKKLLLSDSGFYLCAWSVYGLAEHTGELFFGEGSRLTVL.

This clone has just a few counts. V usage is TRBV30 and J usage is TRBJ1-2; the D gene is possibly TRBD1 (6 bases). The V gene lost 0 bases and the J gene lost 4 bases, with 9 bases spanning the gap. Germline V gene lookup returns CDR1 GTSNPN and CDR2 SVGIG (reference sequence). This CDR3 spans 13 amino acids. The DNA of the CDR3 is TGTGCCTGGAGTGTCGGACAGAGCTATGGCTACACCTTC. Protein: CAWSVGQSYGYTF.

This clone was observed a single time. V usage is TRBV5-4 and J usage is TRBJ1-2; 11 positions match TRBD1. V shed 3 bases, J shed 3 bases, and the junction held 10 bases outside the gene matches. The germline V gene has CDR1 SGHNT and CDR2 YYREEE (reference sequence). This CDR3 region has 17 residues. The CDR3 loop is CASSWGQGGNMDYGYTF. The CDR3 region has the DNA TGTGCCAGCAGCTGGGGACAGGGGGGGAATATGGACTATGGCTACACCTTC.

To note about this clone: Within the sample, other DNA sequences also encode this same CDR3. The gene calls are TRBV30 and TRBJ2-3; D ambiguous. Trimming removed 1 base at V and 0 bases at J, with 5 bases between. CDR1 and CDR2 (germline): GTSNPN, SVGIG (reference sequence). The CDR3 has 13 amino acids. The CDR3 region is CAWSAGSTDTQYF. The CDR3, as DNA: TGTGCCTGGAGTGCGGGTAGCACAGATACGCAGTATTTT.